These 15 T cell receptor beta chains were sequenced from one sample in a study of spatial heterogeneity in lung cancer. TCRdb re-called the 5' RACE reads with MiXCR, one entry per CDR3 protein. The sample comprises about 95,000 distinct CDR3 sequences, around 9% of which are singletons, and about 7% rests with the top ten. Time point noted: sample taken at primary tumor resection. Tumor, nontumor lung or frozen PBMC supplied whole RNA that was sequenced unsorted. The sample consisted of PBMCs, taken at surgery. These receptors were collected from a male donor with early-stage non-small cell lung cancer.

The chain joins TRBV29-1 to TRBJ1-2; no firm D call. CDR1 and CDR2 (germline): SQVTM, ANQGSEA. This CDR3 has 12 residues. Trimming pared 0 bases from V and 4 bases from J, leaving 6 bases between. The CDR3 loop reads CSVEDSGYGYTF. The DNA of the CDR3 is TGCAGCGTTGAAGATAGCGGCTATGGCTACACCTTC. Full variable domain (missing parts from reference TRBV29-1 and TRBJ1-2): SAVISQKPSRDICQRGTSLTIQCQVDSQVTMMFWYRQQPGQSLTLIATANQGSEATYESGFVIDKFPISRPNLTFSTLTVSNMSPEDSSIYLCSVEDSGYGYTFGSGTRLTVV.

This clonotype has only a few counts. This chain connects TRBV28 to TRBJ2-7; the D gene is possibly TRBD1 (6 bases). This CDR3 is 14 amino acids long. Germline-derived CDR1 and CDR2 are MDHEN and SYDVKM. The V end lost 7 bases, the J end lost 2 bases, and 15 bases lay between the germline ends. The CDR3 sequence: CASNKDRTPYEQYF. As DNA, the CDR3 is TGTGCCAGCAACAAGGACAGAACCCCCTACGAGCAGTACTTC. The full variable domain, rest sourced from reference TRBV28 and TRBJ2-7, is DVKVTQSSRYLVKRTGEKVFLECVQDMDHENMFWYRQDPGLGLRLIYFSYDVKMKEKGDIPEGYSVSREKKERFSLILESASTNQTSMYLCASNKDRTPYEQYFGPGTRLTVT.

There are many counts of this clonotype. The gene calls are TRBV30 and TRBJ1-4, with a tentative D call TRBD1 (6 bases). The germline gives CDR1 GTSNPN, CDR2 SVGIG (reference sequence). The CDR3 has 17 amino acids. V shed 1 base and J shed 8 bases, with 23 bases lying between them. CDR3 nucleotide sequence: TGTGCCTGGAGTGATGCCCGAGGACAGTTTATGACCGAAAAACTGTTTTTT. Protein sequence: CAWSDARGQFMTEKLFF.

This clonotype was found a few times. The chain links TRBV5-1 to TRBJ2-5, with TRBD1 identical over 8 bases. The J segment lost 1 base and the V segment lost 4 bases, leaving 6 bases of the junction unmatched. Germline lookup yields CDR1 SGHRS and CDR2 YFSETQ. This CDR3 has 15 residues. CDR3 sequence: CASSTGTGFQETQYF. CDR3 DNA sequence: TGCGCCAGCAGCACCGGGACAGGCTTCCAAGAGACCCAGTACTTC.

This clonotype was seen a few times. The rearrangement links TRBV6-5 to TRBJ2-7; 9 nucleotides match TRBD1. The CDR3 contains 15 residues. Per the germline V gene, CDR1 is MNHEY and CDR2 is SVGAGI. The V and J ends lost 6 bases and 0 bases, in that order; junction bases with no gene match: 6. CDR3 region: CASRLGTGSSYEQYF. The DNA of the CDR3 is TGTGCCAGCAGACTTGGGACAGGGAGCTCCTACGAGCAGTACTTC.

In nucleotides, the CDR3 is TGTGCCAGCAGCGCCCGGGACAGGGGTTCAGGTGAGCAGTTCTTC. The encoded protein is CASSARDRGSGEQFF. The chain links TRBV7-2 to TRBJ2-1, with 10 bases lining up with TRBD1. J was trimmed by 9 bases and V by 5 bases; bases with no gene match: 10. The CDR3 totals 15 residues. From germline, CDR1 is SGHTA and CDR2 FQGNSA. The complete variable domain, with remaining parts taken from reference TRBV7-2 and TRBJ2-1, reads GAGVSQSPSNKVTEKGKDVELRCDPISGHTALYWYRQSLGQGLEFLIYFQGNSAPDKSGLPSDRFSAERTGGSVSTLTIQRTQQEDSAVYLCASSARDRGSGEQFFGPGTRLTVL.

The chain employs TRBV5-4 and TRBJ2-7; 14 bases align to TRBD2. V lost 9 bases and J lost 3; bases outside the gene matches: 5. Germline CDR1 reads SGHNT; CDR2 reads YYREEE (reference sequence). The CDR3 is made up of 14 amino acids. The CDR3 loop reads CATRGTSGSYEQYF. CDR3 DNA: TGTGCCACCAGGGGGACTAGCGGGAGCTACGAGCAGTACTTC.

Only a few counts were recorded for this clonotype. V gene TRBV19 combines with J gene TRBJ2-2; tentative D call: TRBD1 (6 bases). This CDR3 comprises 14 residues. Per germline, CDR1 LNHDA and CDR2 SQIVND (reference sequence). V was shortened by 2 bases and J by 5 bases, with 9 bases between the two germline ends. The CDR3 DNA reads TGTGCCAGTAGTATAAGGCAGGGGACCGGGGAGCTGTTTTTT. This encodes CASSIRQGTGELFF. Full variable domain (outside the CDR3, taken from reference TRBV19 and TRBJ2-2): DGGITQSPKYLFRKEGQNVTLSCEQNLNHDAMYWYRQDPGQGLRLIYYSQIVNDFQKGDIAEGYSVSREKKESFPLTVTSAQKNPTAFYLCASSIRQGTGELFFGEGSRLTVL.

This clonotype was detected ten times or more. The chain joins TRBV10-3 to TRBJ2-3, with 10 bases matching TRBD2. The CDR3 sequence is 14 residues long. The junction had 8 bases not matched to a gene; V was cut back by 7 bases and J by 7 bases. The germline gives CDR1 ENHRY, CDR2 SYGVKD. Here the CDR3 reads CAITQAGGLNTQYF. CDR3 nucleotides: TGTGCCATCACCCAAGCGGGAGGGTTAAATACGCAGTATTTT.

The V and J genes are TRBV6-2 or TRBV6-3 and TRBJ2-3; 10 bases line up with TRBD2. Per germline, CDR1 MNHEY and CDR2 SVGEGT. The CDR3 has 17 residues. V lost 0 bases, J lost 5 bases, and 8 bases stayed unmatched. The DNA of the CDR3 is TGTGCCAGCAGTTACTCGCTAGCGGGGGTCACCAGAGATACGCAGTATTTT. Translating gives CASSYSLAGVTRDTQYF.

The table lists this clonotype with many counts. This chain links TRBV5-1 with TRBJ1-1, with D possibly being TRBD1 (6 bases). This CDR3 spans 14 amino acids. V lost 3 bases and J 4 bases, leaving 13 bases between the germline ends. Germline V gives CDR1 SGHRS, CDR2 YFSETQ. This chain's CDR3 is CASSWTRGGTEAFF. CDR3 DNA: TGCGCCAGCAGCTGGACCAGGGGTGGCACTGAAGCTTTCTTT.

This rearrangement joins TRBV28 to TRBJ2-7, with D hard to call. Trimming left V 7 bases short and J 0 bases short, with 19 bases between. CDR3 size: 16 residues. Germline CDR1 and CDR2: MDHEN and SYDVKM. CDR3 in amino acids: CASTSFTAQSSYEQYF. The CDR3 coding sequence is TGTGCCAGCACCTCTTTCACGGCCCAAAGCTCCTACGAGCAGTACTTC.

At least ten counts were recorded for this clonotype. This chain connects TRBV11-1 to TRBJ2-5; 10 positions match TRBD2. The ends lost 3 bases at V and 4 bases at J; junction bases unmatched: 2. This CDR3 has 14 amino acids. The germline CDR1 and CDR2 sequences are SGHAT and FQDESV (reference sequence). CDR3 sequence reads: CASSFTSGIETQYF. The CDR3 DNA follows: TGTGCCAGCAGCTTTACTAGCGGGATAGAGACCCAGTACTTC.

The chain combines TRBV29-1 with TRBJ2-7; no clear D. The CDR3 extends over 11 amino acids. V was shortened by 0 bases and J by 10 bases, with 10 bases between the two germline ends. The germline gives CDR1 SQVTM, CDR2 ANQGSEA. CDR3 amino acids: CSVEEGILQYF. The DNA for the CDR3 is TGCAGCGTTGAAGAAGGGATCCTTCAGTACTTC.

This clonotype was seen repeatedly, ten times or more. The rearrangement joins TRBV28 to TRBJ2-3; 8 positions agree with TRBD1. The CDR3 totals 16 residues. After removal of 5 bases from V and 3 bases from J, the junction contained 10 bases not matched to a gene. Germline values: CDR1 MDHEN, CDR2 SYDVKM. CDR3 in amino acids: CASSPRTGRSTDTQYF. CDR3 DNA sequence: TGTGCCAGCAGTCCACGGACAGGGCGTAGTACAGATACGCAGTATTTT.